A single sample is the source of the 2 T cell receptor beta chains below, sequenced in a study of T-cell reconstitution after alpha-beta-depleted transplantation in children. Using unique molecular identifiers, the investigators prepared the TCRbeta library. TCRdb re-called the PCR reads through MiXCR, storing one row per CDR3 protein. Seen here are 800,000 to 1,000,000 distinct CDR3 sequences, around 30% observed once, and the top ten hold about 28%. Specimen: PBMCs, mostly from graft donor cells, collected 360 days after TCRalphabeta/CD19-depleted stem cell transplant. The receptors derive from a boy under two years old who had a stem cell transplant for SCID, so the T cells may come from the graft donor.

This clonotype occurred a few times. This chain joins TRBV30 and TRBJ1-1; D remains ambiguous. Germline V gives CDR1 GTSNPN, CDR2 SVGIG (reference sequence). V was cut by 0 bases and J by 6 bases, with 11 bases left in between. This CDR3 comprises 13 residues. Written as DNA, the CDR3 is TGTGCCTGGAGTGTACCGGGTCTGTCTGAAGCTTTCTTT. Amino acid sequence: CAWSVPGLSEAFF.

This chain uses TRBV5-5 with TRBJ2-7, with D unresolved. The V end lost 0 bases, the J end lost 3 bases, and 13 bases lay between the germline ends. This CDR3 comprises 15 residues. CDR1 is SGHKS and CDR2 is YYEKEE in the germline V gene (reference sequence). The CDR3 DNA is TGTGCCAGCAGCTTGGGGGGTAGCCGCCTCTACGAGCAGTACTTC. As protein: CASSLGGSRLYEQYF.